The 17 T cell receptor beta chains given below trace back to one sample, sequenced in a study of T cell changes during pregnancy in multiple sclerosis. The protocol was immunoSEQ multiplex PCR, while the TCRdb copy is restricted to in-frame clones and leaves out a portion. The table has about 40,000 clones, 93% seen once. The specimen comprised CD4+ T cells from peripheral blood mononuclear cells, sampled in the first trimester of pregnancy. Every receptor here comes from a female donor with multiple sclerosis, enrolled in a pregnancy study.

The chain employs TRBV5-1 and TRBJ2-5; D possibly corresponds to TRBD2 (5 bases). The CDR3 has 15 residues. V dropped 5 bases and J dropped 2 bases, with 16 bases sitting between them. Looked up from germline, CDR1 is SGHRS and CDR2 is YFSETQ. Written as DNA, the CDR3 is TGCGCCAGCAGTCAACAGACCTGGGAGCAAGAGACCCAGTACTTC. Encoded protein: CASSQQTWEQETQYF.

As to this clone: Compared with germline, one end of the junction differs, possibly owing to a read error. The chain is built from TRBV6-6 and TRBJ2-5; 9 nucleotides line up with TRBD2. The CDR3 is 14 amino acids. Germline V lookup: CDR1 MNHNY, CDR2 SVGAGI (reference sequence). The CDR3 DNA reads TGCCCATTCGGCGGGAGGGGGTCATGGGAGACCCAGTACTTC. Its translation: CPFGGRGSWETQYF.

V is TRBV9 and J is TRBJ2-1; TRBD2 matches 12 bases. The CDR3 consists of 15 residues. With V trimmed by 2 bases and J by 6 bases, 3 bases remained unmatched. Germline loops: CDR1 SGDLS, CDR2 YYNGEE. Here the CDR3 reads CASSVASGRGNEQFF. The CDR3 nucleotides are TGTGCCAGCAGCGTGGCTAGCGGGAGGGGCAATGAGCAGTTCTTC.

The CDR3 nucleotides read TGTGCCTGGAGTGAAACTGCTAATGAAAAACTGTTTTTT. This gives the protein CAWSETANEKLFF. The V and J genes are TRBV30 and TRBJ1-4; D not certain. CDR1 and CDR2 (germline): GTSNPN, SVGIG (reference sequence). This CDR3 spans 13 amino acids. Trimming removed 1 base at V and 3 bases at J, with 6 bases between.

The chain recombines TRBV6-5 with TRBJ1-4, with TRBD1 identical over 7 bases. The germline V gene encodes CDR1 MNHEY and CDR2 SVGAGI. V trimming: 2 bases; J trimming: 5 bases; junction bases outside the gene matches: 5. The CDR3 runs 15 residues. The CDR3 region is CASSYRTGGNEKLFF. The CDR3 bases are TGTGCCAGCAGTTACCGGACAGGTGGGAATGAAAAACTGTTTTTT.

The rearrangement uses TRBV19 and TRBJ2-7; 7 bases are a match to TRBD1. V shed 10 bases, J shed 0 bases, and the junction held 3 bases outside the gene matches. Germline assignment: CDR1 LNHDA and CDR2 SQIVND (reference sequence). The CDR3 sequence is 12 residues long. The CDR3 region has the DNA TGTGCCACCCGGGACAGCTCCTACGAGCAGTACTTC. Translating gives CATRDSSYEQYF.

The count of this clone is one. The chain joins TRBV30 to TRBJ1-1; D might be TRBD1 (6 bases). The CDR3 has 17 residues. V was pared by 2 bases and J by 2 bases, with 21 bases between. Per germline, CDR1 GTSNPN and CDR2 SVGIG (reference sequence). CDR3: CAWSPRLPGGHNTEAFF. The CDR3 region has the DNA TGTGCCTGGAGTCCACGCCTCCCGGGGGGCCACAACACTGAAGCTTTCTTT.

This chain links TRBV19 with TRBJ1-2; no reliable D call. Deletions cut 5 bases from V and 4 bases from J, with 11 bases between. The germline V gene encodes CDR1 LNHDA and CDR2 SQIVND (reference sequence). CDR3 length: 13 residues. CDR3 in amino acids: CASSLRLGYGYTF. CDR3 nucleotides: TGTGCCAGTAGTCTTAGACTTGGCTATGGCTACACCTTC.

The V and J genes are TRBV11-2 and TRBJ2-7; 15 positions match TRBD2. With V trimmed by 4 bases and J by 3 bases, 7 bases remained unmatched. CDR3 length: 17 amino acids. Germline V gene data show CDR1 as SGHAT and CDR2 as FQNNGV. The CDR3 DNA is TGTGCCAGCAGCTACAAAGGGACTAGCGGGAGGTTCTACGAGCAGTACTTC. This codes for CASSYKGTSGRFYEQYF.

J is TRBJ2-7 and V is TRBV5-1; 7 bases fit TRBD2. Germline CDR1 is SGHRS and CDR2 is YFSETQ. The junction had 8 bases not matched to a gene; V was cut back by 0 bases and J by 2 bases. This CDR3 is 16 amino acids long. As DNA, the CDR3 is TGCGCCAGCAGCTTGGGGGGGACTACCCGGACCTACGAGCAGTACTTC. Residues: CASSLGGTTRTYEQYF.

The chain has TRBV27 and TRBJ1-2; TRBD1 agrees at 10 bases. The V gene's germline CDR1 is MNHEY and CDR2 SMNVEV (reference sequence). The V gene end was trimmed by 6 bases and the J gene end by 6 bases; junction bases not matched to a gene: 1. The CDR3 contains 12 residues. In nucleotides, the CDR3 is TGTGCCAGCAGGGACAGGGGGAATGGCTACACCTTC. Its protein is CASRDRGNGYTF.

The rearrangement joins TRBV18 to TRBJ2-7; possibly TRBD1 for D (6 bases). The CDR3 spans 15 residues. V was cut by 6 bases and J by 4 bases, with 19 bases left in between. CDR1 and CDR2 (germline): KGHSH, LQKENI. CDR3 residues: CASSRARGFLYEQYF. Written as DNA, the CDR3 is TGTGCCAGCTCTCGGGCGAGGGGGTTTCTGTACGAGCAGTACTTC.

The chain recombines TRBV5-1 with TRBJ2-1; D remains unclear. Germline values: CDR1 SGHRS, CDR2 YFSETQ. CDR3 length: 12 residues. V was shortened by 0 bases and J by 10 bases, with 8 bases between the two germline ends. The CDR3 DNA follows: TGCGCCAGCAGCTTGGCACTTTCAGAGCAGTTCTTC. This translates into CASSLALSEQFF.

The genes are TRBV6-1 and TRBJ1-1, with TRBD1 matching over 8 bases. The CDR3 has 17 amino acids. The V gene's germline CDR1 is MNHNS and CDR2 SASEGT. V lost 3 bases and J lost 4; bases outside the gene matches: 13. For the CDR3, the DNA is TGTGCCAGCAGTGACATACTACTCAGGGGGCAGGGCACTGAAGCTTTCTTT. This codes for CASSDILLRGQGTEAFF.

The rearrangement links TRBV5-1 to TRBJ2-4, with TRBD2 matching over 8 bases. The ends lost 0 bases at V and 6 bases at J; junction bases unmatched: 8. Germline-derived CDR1 and CDR2 are SGHRS and YFSETQ. There are 16 residues in the CDR3. CDR3 bases: TGCGCCAGCAGCTTGGAGGGACTAGGTGGGGTAAACATTCAGTACTTC. Translated, it gives CASSLEGLGGVNIQYF.

This chain joins TRBV5-1 and TRBJ2-2; 7 bases match TRBD1. The length of the CDR3 is 14 residues. After removal of 4 bases from V and 4 bases from J, the junction contained 4 bases not matched to a gene. Germline-derived CDR1 and CDR2 are SGHRS and YFSETQ. The CDR3 is CASSSGQVTGELFF. The CDR3 DNA is TGCGCCAGCAGCAGCGGACAGGTCACCGGGGAGCTGTTTTTT.

The rearrangement uses TRBV2 and TRBJ2-1; TRBD2 matches at 10 bases. This CDR3 comprises 15 residues. Trimming took 2 bases from V and 7 from J; bases not matched to a gene: 5. The germline gives CDR1 SNHLY, CDR2 FYNNEI. CDR3 region: CASSESRAGGNEQFF. Here the CDR3 DNA reads TGTGCCAGCAGTGAATCTCGAGCGGGAGGGAATGAGCAGTTCTTC.